This TCR beta chain was sequenced in a study of T cell changes during pregnancy in multiple sclerosis. Sequencing was performed with immunoSEQ multiplex PCR; in TCRdb, only in-frame clones are kept and a portion is missing. The data hold tens of thousands of clones, with about 94% observed a single time. V trimming: 2 bases; J trimming: 0 bases; junction bases outside the gene matches: 0. The CDR3 loop spans 15 amino acids. In germline, CDR1 is SGHAT, CDR2 FQDESV (reference sequence). This receptor was identified in a female donor with multiple sclerosis, enrolled in a pregnancy study. V usage is TRBV11-1 and J usage is TRBJ2-3; 9 nucleotides match TRBD2. The source was peripheral blood, collected in the third trimester of pregnancy. CDR3 amino acids: CASSLSGRSTDTQYF. In DNA, the CDR3 is TGTGCCAGCAGCTTAAGCGGGAGGAGCACAGATACGCAGTATTTT.